The 10 T cell receptor beta chains below all came from one sample that was sequenced in a study of shared clonotypes between healthy human individuals. Profiled with immunoSEQ multiplex PCR; TCRdb holds only in-frame clones, not every one. Of about 2.1 million clones listed, around 95% are singletons. Naive CD8 isolation took CD45RO-negative cells positively selected for CCR7 and excluded terminally differentiated effector memory CD45RA+ cells. The specimen was naive CD8+ T cells from PBMCs. The origin of the receptors is a man between 18 and 29 years old in good health. Some clones in this sample may be carry-over from other donors' samples.

The gene calls are TRBV5-1 and TRBJ2-1; 8 bases align to TRBD2. There are 16 residues in the CDR3. Germline V lookup: CDR1 SGHRS, CDR2 YFSETQ. J was trimmed by 7 bases and V by 1 base; bases with no gene match: 10. The CDR3 region has the DNA TGCGCCAGCAGCTTGACAGCGGGAGCGTTTCGAAATGAGCAGTTCTTC. It encodes CASSLTAGAFRNEQFF.

This sequence joins TRBV4-1 and TRBJ2-7; TRBD1 is a possible D gene (6 bases). Per germline, CDR1 MGHRA and CDR2 YSYEKL. The CDR3 runs 15 residues. The V end lost 4 bases, the J end lost 5 bases, and 18 bases lay between the germline ends. CDR3 amino acids: CASSLEQGSKNEQYF. For the CDR3, the DNA is TGCGCCAGCAGCCTCGAACAGGGTAGTAAAAACGAGCAGTACTTC.

The V and J genes are TRBV20-1 and TRBJ1-2; no firm D call. This CDR3 contains 11 residues. The germline V gene encodes CDR1 DFQATT and CDR2 SNEGSKA (reference sequence). Trimming pared 4 bases from V and 7 bases from J, leaving 10 bases between. The CDR3 DNA reads TGCAGTGCTACTGAGGGTACTGGCTACACCTTC. Encoded protein: CSATEGTGYTF.

This chain joins TRBV27 and TRBJ2-7; 7 nucleotides line up with TRBD2. This CDR3 has 15 residues. V lost 7 bases to trimming and J lost 4 bases; unmatched junction nucleotides: 13. The germline gives CDR1 MNHEY, CDR2 SMNVEV (reference sequence). CDR3 sequence: CASTPVSSGGYEQYF. The CDR3 nucleotides are TGTGCCAGCACCCCCGTTTCTAGCGGAGGGTACGAGCAGTACTTC.

This chain connects TRBV4-3 to TRBJ2-5, with 9 bases that match TRBD2. This CDR3 spans 18 amino acids. V trimming: 0 bases; J trimming: 5 bases; junction bases outside the gene matches: 13. The germline V gene encodes CDR1 LGHNA and CDR2 YSLEER. The CDR3 nucleotides are TGCGCCAGCAGCCAAGATTTCCTAAGGGGCGCGGGAGGGGAGACCCAGTACTTC. It codes for CASSQDFLRGAGGETQYF.

The gene calls are TRBV27 and TRBJ2-1, with 11 bases aligning to TRBD2. This CDR3 has 15 amino acids. The germline gives CDR1 MNHEY, CDR2 SMNVEV (reference sequence). Losses at the gene ends were 3 bases for V and 6 bases for J; bases not matched to a gene: 4. CDR3: CASSLVAGGANEQFF. The CDR3 DNA sequence: TGTGCCAGCAGTTTGGTAGCGGGAGGGGCCAATGAGCAGTTCTTC.

The chain couples TRBV7-9 to TRBJ2-5, with 8 bases fitting TRBD2. CDR3 length equals 14 residues. Germline V gives CDR1 SEHNR, CDR2 FQNEAQ (reference sequence). The junction had 6 bases not matched to a gene; V was cut back by 4 bases and J by 5 bases. CDR3 DNA sequence: TGTGCCAGCAGCTACAAGCGGGAGTTTGAGACCCAGTACTTC. Translated: CASSYKREFETQYF.

The J gene is TRBJ1-1, the V gene TRBV6-5; D remains unclear. There are 16 residues in the CDR3. CDR1 is MNHEY, CDR2 SVGAGI, per germline. V was trimmed by 2 bases and J by 2 bases, leaving 15 bases between them. The CDR3 DNA reads TGTGCCAGCAGTTACCAAATCCCGGGTTTCAACACTGAAGCTTTCTTT. This encodes CASSYQIPGFNTEAFF.

The chain has TRBV4-2 and TRBJ2-1; no clear D gene. Germline lookup yields CDR1 LGHNA and CDR2 YNFKEQ. The CDR3 contains 13 residues. V was clipped by 1 base and J by 8 bases, with 9 bases between them. The CDR3 sequence: CASSQGVGHEQFF. The DNA for the CDR3 is TGTGCCAGCAGCCAAGGAGTAGGCCATGAGCAGTTCTTC.

Comments on this clone: The germline gene is not matched at one end of the junction; a read error may be the cause. The chain employs TRBV5-1 and TRBJ1-3, with D maybe TRBD1 (5 bases). Germline CDR1 is SGHRS and CDR2 is YFSETQ. CDR3 length: 17 residues. CDR3 protein: CASSLGGDRLSGNTIYF. Written as DNA, the CDR3 is TGCGCCAGCAGTTTGGGGGGTGACAGACTCTCTGGAAACACCATATATTTT. Variable domain in full (rest from reference TRBV5-1 and TRBJ1-3): KAGVTQTPRYLIKTRGQQVTLSCSPISGHRSVSWYQQTPGQGLQFLFEYFSETQRNKGNFPGRFSGRQFSNSRSEMNVSTLELGDSALYLCASSLGGDRLSGNTIYFGEGSWLTVV.